The 28 T cell receptor beta chains given below trace back to one sample, sequenced in a study of blood T cell repertoires in COVID-19. Repertoires were generated with immunoSEQ multiplex PCR, while TCRdb's copy carries only in-frame clones and drops some. The data show roughly 150,000 clones, roughly 82% seen once. The sequenced sample was peripheral blood. These receptors were collected from a woman in her fifties or sixties with acute or convalescent COVID-19.

CDR3 sequence (DNA): TGTGCCAGCAGCGTAGCCCCAGGGTGGAACACTGAAGCTTTCTTT. This encodes CASSVAPGWNTEAFF. The genes are TRBV9 and TRBJ1-1, with a tentative D call TRBD1 (5 bases). CDR1 and CDR2 (germline): SGDLS, YYNGEE. This CDR3 region has 15 residues. Trimming stripped 0 bases from V and 1 base from J, with 10 bases between.

This sequence joins TRBV9 and TRBJ2-3, with 7 positions matching TRBD1. The CDR3 contains 15 residues. Unmatched junction bases numbered 3, after V lost 0 bases and J lost 2 bases. Germline V gene lookup returns CDR1 SGDLS and CDR2 YYNGEE. CDR3 loop: CASSVVGTVTDTQYF. In DNA form, the CDR3 reads TGTGCCAGCAGCGTAGTTGGGACAGTCACAGATACGCAGTATTTT.

V usage is TRBV5-4 and J usage is TRBJ2-7; 8 bases map to TRBD2. V lost 2 bases, J lost 0 bases, and 4 bases stayed unmatched. The CDR3 totals 15 residues. Germline V gene sequence: CDR1 SGHNT, CDR2 YYREEE (reference sequence). CDR3 region: CASSFGRAGSYEQYF. The CDR3 DNA reads TGTGCCAGCAGCTTCGGGAGGGCGGGCTCCTACGAGCAGTACTTC.

The CDR3 bases are TGTGCCAGCAGCCAAGACCAGGGAAACCAAGAGACCCAGTACTTC. Translated, it gives CASSQDQGNQETQYF. The chain uses TRBV3-1 (or the pseudogene TRBV3-2) and TRBJ2-5, with D perhaps matching TRBD1 (5 bases). The V end lost 0 bases, the J end lost 0 bases, and 8 bases lay between the germline ends. The CDR3 contains 15 residues. In germline, CDR1 is LGHDT, CDR2 YNNKEL (reference sequence).

The rearrangement uses TRBV29-1 and TRBJ2-3; tentatively, D is TRBD1 (5 bases). The CDR3 sequence is 14 residues long. Per the germline V gene, CDR1 is SQVTM and CDR2 is ANQGSEA. Trimming shortened V by 2 bases and J by 1 base, and 10 bases separated the two germline ends. CDR3 amino acids: CSVEPGSRTDTQYF. DNA for the CDR3: TGCAGCGTTGAACCAGGGTCCCGCACAGATACGCAGTATTTT.

V and J are TRBV5-1 and TRBJ2-7; TRBD1 might be the D (7 bases). From germline, CDR1 is SGHRS and CDR2 YFSETQ. The CDR3 extends over 15 amino acids. Trimming left V 4 bases short and J 3 bases short, with 17 bases between. CDR3 DNA sequence: TGCGCCAGCAGCCGGGAGACAGGGTCCCTCTACGAGCAGTACTTC. It translates to CASSRETGSLYEQYF.

The J gene is TRBJ1-5, the V gene TRBV2, with 11 bases matching TRBD1. Trimming at V came to 5 bases and at J to 6 bases, leaving 6 bases not matched to a gene. Per the germline V gene, CDR1 is SNHLY and CDR2 is FYNNEI. The length of the CDR3 is 15 residues. CDR3 amino acids: CASSQGTGGRQPQHF. DNA of the CDR3: TGTGCCAGCAGTCAAGGGACAGGGGGGCGTCAGCCCCAGCATTTT.

A few counts support this clone. This chain links TRBV2 with TRBJ2-2, with TRBD1 as a possible D gene (5 bases). The CDR3 runs to 15 residues. CDR1 and CDR2 (germline): SNHLY, FYNNEI. The ends were cut back, 5 bases at V and 0 bases at J, with 10 bases in the middle. As DNA, the CDR3 is TGTGCCAGCAGTCTAGACAGATCGAACACCGGGGAGCTGTTTTTT. Translation: CASSLDRSNTGELFF. The entire variable domain, with the rest obtained from reference TRBV2 and TRBJ2-2, is as follows: EPEVTQTPSHQVTQMGQEVILRCVPISNHLYFYWYRQILGQKVEFLVSFYNNEISEKSEIFDDQFSVERPDGSNFTLKIRSTKLEDSAMYFCASSLDRSNTGELFFGEGSRLTVL.

This clone showed up just once. The rearrangement joins TRBV21-1 to TRBJ1-2. TRBV21-1 is reported as a pseudogene. CDR3 length: 13 amino acids. The CDR3 DNA reads as TGTGCCAGCCGAGAGGGCCTGAAGGGTGGCTACACCTTC. Translated: CASREGLKGGYTF.

V gene TRBV18 combines with J gene TRBJ2-5; D is possibly TRBD1 (6 bases). The V gene lost 5 bases and the J gene lost 2 bases, with 15 bases spanning the gap. Per germline, CDR1 KGHSH and CDR2 LQKENI. This CDR3 contains 15 residues. The CDR3 loop is CASSSRYDRQETQYF. The CDR3 DNA sequence: TGTGCCAGCTCATCGCGATACGACAGGCAAGAGACCCAGTACTTC.

V is TRBV12-5 and J is TRBJ1-5; D uncertain. From germline, CDR1 is LGHNT and CDR2 FRNRAP. The V end was cut by 7 bases, the J end by 0 bases, with 7 bases between. The CDR3 totals 13 residues. CDR3 residues: CASVAYSNQPQHF. CDR3 DNA: TGTGCTAGTGTGGCTTATAGCAATCAGCCCCAGCATTTT. The whole variable domain, remainder taken from reference TRBV12-5 and TRBJ1-5, is DARVTQTPRHKVTEMGQEVTMRCQPILGHNTVFWYRQTMMQGLELLAYFRNRAPLDDSGMPKDRFSAEMPDATLATLKIQPSEPRDSAVYFCASVAYSNQPQHFGDGTRLSIL.

The rearrangement joins TRBV25-1 to TRBJ1-1; 8 bases are shared with TRBD1. J was trimmed by 8 bases and V by 6 bases; bases with no gene match: 5. This CDR3 contains 12 residues. Looked up from germline, CDR1 is MGHDK and CDR2 is SYGVNS. This CDR3 is CASRRTGMEAFF. In nucleotides, the CDR3 is TGTGCCAGCAGGAGGACAGGGATGGAAGCTTTCTTT.

This chain uses TRBV27 with TRBJ2-3; TRBD1 matches at 7 bases. This CDR3 contains 14 residues. Germline lookup yields CDR1 MNHEY and CDR2 SMNVEV (reference sequence). The junction had 6 bases not matched to a gene; V was cut back by 7 bases and J by 2 bases. DNA of the CDR3: TGTGCCAGCAAACAAGACAGGGACACAGATACGCAGTATTTT. Protein product: CASKQDRDTDTQYF.

The chain joins TRBV11-3 to TRBJ2-1, with TRBD2 matching over 10 bases. CDR1 and CDR2 from the germline V gene are SGHNT and YENEEA. This CDR3 spans 16 amino acids. V was pared by 6 bases and J by 4 bases, with 9 bases of the junction left unmatched. This CDR3 is CASRPWTSGPYNEQFF. The CDR3 coding sequence is TGTGCCAGCAGACCCTGGACTAGCGGCCCTTACAATGAGCAGTTCTTC. The whole variable domain, remainder taken from reference TRBV11-3 and TRBJ2-1, is EAGVVQSPRYKIIEKKQPVAFWCNPISGHNTLYWYLQNLGQGPELLIRYENEEAVDDSQLPKDRFSAERLKGVDSTLKIQPAELGDSAVYLCASRPWTSGPYNEQFFGPGTRLTVL.

This clone came up once. The CDR3 region has the DNA TGTGCCAGCTCATCGGACAGGGGGCGGGACCTGTTTTTT. It translates to CASSSDRGRDLFF. The V call is TRBV18, the J call TRBJ1-4, with 11 bases fitting TRBD1. After removal of 5 bases from V and 14 bases from J, the junction contained 7 bases not matched to a gene. Per the germline V gene, CDR1 is KGHSH and CDR2 is LQKENI. There are 13 residues in the CDR3.

This rearrangement joins TRBV19 to TRBJ2-7; 9 positions agree with TRBD1. The V segment lost 4 bases and the J segment 2 bases; nucleotides outside the gene matches: 15. The V gene's germline CDR1 is LNHDA and CDR2 SQIVND (reference sequence). This CDR3 has 18 amino acids. The CDR3 DNA sequence: TGTGCCAGTAGTACAGGACAGGGGCGTATCGGGCCTACCTACGAGCAGTACTTC. This sequence encodes CASSTGQGRIGPTYEQYF. Together with reference TRBV19 and TRBJ2-7, the CDR3 gives the full variable domain: DGGITQSPKYLFRKEGQNVTLSCEQNLNHDAMYWYRQDPGQGLRLIYYSQIVNDFQKGDIAEGYSVSREKKESFPLTVTSAQKNPTAFYLCASSTGQGRIGPTYEQYFGPGTRLTVT.

The J gene is TRBJ1-6, the V gene TRBV12-5; 7 bases map to TRBD1. CDR3 length equals 13 residues. From germline, CDR1 is LGHNT and CDR2 FRNRAP. Germline trimming cut 6 bases from V and 10 bases from J; bases unmatched to any gene: 6. The CDR3 DNA is TGTGCTAGTGGGACAGGGCCCCCCTCACCCCTCCACTTT. It codes for CASGTGPPSPLHF.

This rearrangement joins TRBV3-1 (or the pseudogene TRBV3-2) to TRBJ2-1; 11 positions agree with TRBD2. The CDR3 length is 17 residues. Germline CDR1 LGHDT, CDR2 YNNKEL (reference sequence). With V trimmed by 2 bases and J by 6 bases, 9 bases remained unmatched. The CDR3 spells CASSQRTSGPGLNEQFF. The CDR3 DNA follows: TGTGCCAGCAGCCAACGGACTAGCGGGCCAGGACTCAATGAGCAGTTCTTC.

The chain joins TRBV5-1 to TRBJ1-2; the D is unclear. Germline V gene data show CDR1 as SGHRS and CDR2 as YFSETQ. The CDR3 covers 13 residues. With 5 bases removed from V and 1 base from J, the gap between germline ends came to 9 bases. The CDR3 DNA follows: TGCGCCAGCAGGCCCGGGAGTAACTATGGCTACACCTTC. The encoded protein is CASRPGSNYGYTF.

This clone has ten or more counts. The chain joins TRBV15 to TRBJ1-2; D possibly corresponds to TRBD1 (5 bases). Germline values: CDR1 LNHNV, CDR2 YYDKDF (reference sequence). Trimming shortened V by 0 bases and J by 5 bases, and 10 bases separated the two germline ends. This CDR3 has 14 amino acids. The CDR3 coding sequence is TGTGCCACCAGCAGAGATGGGAGGGGTTATGGCTACACCTTC. It codes for CATSRDGRGYGYTF. The variable domain in full, completed from reference TRBV15 and TRBJ1-2, reads DAMVIQNPRYQVTQFGKPVTLSCSQTLNHNVMYWYQQKSSQAPKLLFHYYDKDFNNEADTPDNFQSRRPNTSFCFLDIRSPGLGDTAMYLCATSRDGRGYGYTFGSGTRLTVV.

The V gene is TRBV7-2, the J gene TRBJ1-3; D is uncertain. CDR1 is SGHTA and CDR2 is FQGNSA in the germline V gene. The CDR3 runs 14 residues. V lost 1 base and J lost 1, with 5 bases in between. CDR3 in amino acids: CASSLDFSGNTIYF. CDR3 DNA sequence: TGTGCCAGCAGCTTAGACTTTTCTGGAAACACCATATATTTT. Full variable domain (rest looked up from reference TRBV7-2 and TRBJ1-3): GAGVSQSPSNKVTEKGKDVELRCDPISGHTALYWYRQSLGQGLEFLIYFQGNSAPDKSGLPSDRFSAERTGGSVSTLTIQRTQQEDSAVYLCASSLDFSGNTIYFGEGSWLTVV.

The chain uses TRBV3-1 (or the pseudogene TRBV3-2) and TRBJ1-2; unclear D gene. CDR1 and CDR2 (germline): LGHDT, YNNKEL (reference sequence). Trimming stripped 3 bases from V and 8 bases from J, with 13 bases between. The CDR3 loop spans 13 amino acids. Written as DNA, the CDR3 is TGTGCCAGCAGCCAGCCGACCCACGGGGGCTACACCTTC. Translation: CASSQPTHGGYTF.

The chain combines TRBV12-5 with TRBJ2-1, with TRBD2 matching over 8 bases. Germline trimming cut 1 base from V and 10 bases from J; bases unmatched to any gene: 6. This CDR3 comprises 14 residues. The germline CDR1 and CDR2 sequences are LGHNT and FRNRAP. The chain's CDR3 is CASGLGAGVGEQFF. CDR3 sequence (DNA): TGTGCTAGTGGTTTGGGAGCGGGAGTAGGCGAGCAGTTCTTC.

This clone showed up just a few times. The chain has TRBV20-1 and TRBJ1-2; no definite D call. This CDR3 region has 11 residues. Trimming took 6 bases from V and 3 from J, leaving 8 bases between them. CDR1 and CDR2 from the germline V gene are DFQATT and SNEGSKA (reference sequence). The CDR3 loop is CSAVADYGYTF. The DNA for the CDR3 is TGCAGTGCCGTGGCGGACTATGGCTACACCTTC.

This clone was seen a handful of times. The gene calls are TRBV10-3 and TRBJ1-3; tentative D call: TRBD1 (6 bases). V was shortened by 2 bases and J by 2 bases, with 10 bases between the two germline ends. The germline V gene encodes CDR1 ENHRY and CDR2 SYGVKD. This CDR3 has 15 amino acids. The CDR3 sequence is CAISEDRTAGNTIYF. The CDR3 nucleotides are TGTGCCATCAGTGAGGATAGGACAGCTGGAAACACCATATATTTT.

In this sample, this clone turned up once. V is TRBV5-1 and J is TRBJ1-1, with no clear D. V was cut by 4 bases and J by 2 bases, with 9 bases left in between. The CDR3 spans 13 residues. Per germline, CDR1 SGHRS and CDR2 YFSETQ. The CDR3 coding sequence is TGCGCCAGCAGCGTATTAGCCAACACTGAAGCTTTCTTT. It is translated as CASSVLANTEAFF.

V is TRBV6-4 and J is TRBJ1-2; D possibly corresponds to TRBD1 (5 bases). Germline V gene data show CDR1 as MRHNA and CDR2 as SNTAGT. This CDR3 comprises 16 residues. V was cut by 6 bases and J by 7 bases, with 24 bases left in between. CDR3 sequence (DNA): TGTGCCAGCAGCCCCTTCTTCAGGCCACAGGCCTTTGGCTACACCTTC. It translates to CASSPFFRPQAFGYTF.

The V and J genes are TRBV29-1 and TRBJ2-2; D might be TRBD2 (5 bases). From germline, CDR1 is SQVTM and CDR2 ANQGSEA. This CDR3 has 13 amino acids. The V and J ends lost 5 bases and 5 bases respectively, with 12 bases between them. The CDR3 sequence: CSVLTGYTGELFF. The CDR3 coding sequence is TGCAGCGTTTTGACGGGATATACCGGGGAGCTGTTTTTT.